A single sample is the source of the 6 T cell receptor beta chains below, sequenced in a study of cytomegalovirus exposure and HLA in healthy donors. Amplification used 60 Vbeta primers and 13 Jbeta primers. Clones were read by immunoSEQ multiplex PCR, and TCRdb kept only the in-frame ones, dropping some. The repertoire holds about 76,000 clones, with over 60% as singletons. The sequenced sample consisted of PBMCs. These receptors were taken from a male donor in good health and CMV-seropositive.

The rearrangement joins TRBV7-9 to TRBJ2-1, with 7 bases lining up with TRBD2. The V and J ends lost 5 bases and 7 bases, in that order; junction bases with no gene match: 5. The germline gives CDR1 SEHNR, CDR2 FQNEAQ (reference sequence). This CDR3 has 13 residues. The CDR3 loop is CASSIPGGNEQFF. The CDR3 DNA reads TGTGCCAGCAGCATACCGGGAGGTAATGAGCAGTTCTTC.

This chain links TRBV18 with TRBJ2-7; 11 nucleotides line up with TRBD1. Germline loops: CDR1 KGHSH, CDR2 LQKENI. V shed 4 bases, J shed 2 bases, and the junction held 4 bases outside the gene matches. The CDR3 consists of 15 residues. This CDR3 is CASSRPGQGAYEQYF. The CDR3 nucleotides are TGTGCCAGCTCACGACCGGGACAGGGGGCCTACGAGCAGTACTTC.

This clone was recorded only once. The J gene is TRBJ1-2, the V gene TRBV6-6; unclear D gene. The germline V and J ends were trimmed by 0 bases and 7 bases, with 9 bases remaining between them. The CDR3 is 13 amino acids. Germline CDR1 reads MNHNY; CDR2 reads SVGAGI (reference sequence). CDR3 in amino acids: CASSYSASSGYTF. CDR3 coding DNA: TGTGCCAGCAGTTACTCAGCATCGAGTGGCTACACCTTC.

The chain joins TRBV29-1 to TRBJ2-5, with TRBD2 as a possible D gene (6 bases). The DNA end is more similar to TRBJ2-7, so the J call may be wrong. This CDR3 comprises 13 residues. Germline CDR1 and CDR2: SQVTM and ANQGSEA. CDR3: CSVRAGSYYEQYF. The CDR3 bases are TGCAGCGTCCGCGCGGGGAGTTATTACGAGCAGTACTTC.

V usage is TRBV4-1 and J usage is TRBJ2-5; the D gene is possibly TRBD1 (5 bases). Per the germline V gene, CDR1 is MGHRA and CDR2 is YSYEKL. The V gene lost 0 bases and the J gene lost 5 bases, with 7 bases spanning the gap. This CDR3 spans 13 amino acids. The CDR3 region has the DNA TGCGCCAGCAGCCAAGATCCAGGGGAGACCCAGTACTTC. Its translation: CASSQDPGETQYF.

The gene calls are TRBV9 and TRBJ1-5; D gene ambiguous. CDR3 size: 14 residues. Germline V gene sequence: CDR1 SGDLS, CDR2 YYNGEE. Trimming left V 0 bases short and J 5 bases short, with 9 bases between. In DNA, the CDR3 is TGTGCCAGCAGCGTAGAAGGCGACTATCAGCCCCAGCATTTT. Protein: CASSVEGDYQPQHF.